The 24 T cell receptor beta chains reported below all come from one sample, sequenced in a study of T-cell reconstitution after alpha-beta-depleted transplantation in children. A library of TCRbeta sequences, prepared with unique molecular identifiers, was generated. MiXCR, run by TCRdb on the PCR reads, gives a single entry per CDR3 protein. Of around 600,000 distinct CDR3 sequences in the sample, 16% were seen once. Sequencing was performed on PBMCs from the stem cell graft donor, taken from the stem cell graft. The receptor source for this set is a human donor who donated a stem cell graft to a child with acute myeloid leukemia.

For the CDR3, the DNA is TGTGCCAGCAGCAATGGACAGGTCAATCAGCCCCAGCATTTT. Amino acid sequence: CASSNGQVNQPQHF. This chain connects TRBV21-1 to TRBJ1-5; the DNA was not compared with TRBD1, the D call given in the table. TRBV21-1 is assigned pseudogene status. The CDR3 has 14 residues.

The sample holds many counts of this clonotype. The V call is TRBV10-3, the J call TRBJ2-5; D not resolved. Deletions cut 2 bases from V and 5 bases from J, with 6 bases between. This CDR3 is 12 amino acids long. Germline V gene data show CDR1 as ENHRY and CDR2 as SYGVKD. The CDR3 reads CAISEGSETQYF. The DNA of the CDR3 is TGTGCCATCAGTGAGGGTAGTGAGACCCAGTACTTC.

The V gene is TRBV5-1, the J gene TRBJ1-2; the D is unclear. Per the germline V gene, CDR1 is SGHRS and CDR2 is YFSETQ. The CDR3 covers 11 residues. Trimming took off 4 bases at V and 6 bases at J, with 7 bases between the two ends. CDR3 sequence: CASSEGDGYTF. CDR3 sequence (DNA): TGCGCCAGCAGCGAGGGTGATGGCTACACCTTC.

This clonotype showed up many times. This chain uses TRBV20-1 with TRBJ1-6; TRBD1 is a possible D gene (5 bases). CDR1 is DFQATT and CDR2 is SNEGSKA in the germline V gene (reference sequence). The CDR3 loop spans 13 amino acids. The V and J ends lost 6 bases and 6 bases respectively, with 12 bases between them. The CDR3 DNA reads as TGCAGTGCCTCGGGACGTCGTAATTCACCCCTCCACTTT. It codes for CSASGRRNSPLHF.

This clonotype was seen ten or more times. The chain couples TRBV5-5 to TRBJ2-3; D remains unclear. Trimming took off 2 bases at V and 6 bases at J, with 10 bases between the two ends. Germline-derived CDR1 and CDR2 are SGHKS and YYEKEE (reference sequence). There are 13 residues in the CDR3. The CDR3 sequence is CASSLGDFDTQYF. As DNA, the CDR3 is TGTGCCAGCAGCTTAGGTGATTTCGATACGCAGTATTTT.

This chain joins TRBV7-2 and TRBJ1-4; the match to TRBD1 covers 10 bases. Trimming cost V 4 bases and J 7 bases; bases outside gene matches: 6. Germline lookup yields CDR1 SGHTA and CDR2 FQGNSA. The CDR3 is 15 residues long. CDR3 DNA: TGTGCCAGCAGCTCCCAGGGGGACAGGGGTGAAAAACTGTTTTTT. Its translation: CASSSQGDRGEKLFF.

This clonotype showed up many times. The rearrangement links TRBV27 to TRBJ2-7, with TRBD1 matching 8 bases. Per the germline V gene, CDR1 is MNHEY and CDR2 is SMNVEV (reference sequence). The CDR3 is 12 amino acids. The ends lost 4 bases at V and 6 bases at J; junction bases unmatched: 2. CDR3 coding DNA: TGTGCCAGCAGTTCTACAGGGGGCGAGCAGTACGTC. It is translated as CASSSTGGEQYV.

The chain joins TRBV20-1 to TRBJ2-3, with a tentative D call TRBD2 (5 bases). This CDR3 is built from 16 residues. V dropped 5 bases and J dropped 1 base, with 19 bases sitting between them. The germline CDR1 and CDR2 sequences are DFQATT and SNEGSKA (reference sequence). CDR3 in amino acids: CSAVDLANLGTDTQYF. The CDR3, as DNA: TGCAGTGCTGTCGATTTAGCGAACCTGGGCACAGATACGCAGTATTTT.

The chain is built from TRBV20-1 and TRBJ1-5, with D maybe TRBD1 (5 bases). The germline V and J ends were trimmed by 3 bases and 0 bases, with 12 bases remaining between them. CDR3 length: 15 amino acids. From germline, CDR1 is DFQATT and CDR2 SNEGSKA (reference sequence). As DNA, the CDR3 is TGCAGTGCTAGGTCTGGGACGTGTAGCAATCAGCCCCAGCATTTT. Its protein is CSARSGTCSNQPQHF.

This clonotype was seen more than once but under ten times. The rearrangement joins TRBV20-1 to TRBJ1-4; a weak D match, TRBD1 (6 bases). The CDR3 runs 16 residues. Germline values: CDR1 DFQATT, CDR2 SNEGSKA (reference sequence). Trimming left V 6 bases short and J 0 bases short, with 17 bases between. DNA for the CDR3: TGCAGTGCCAAAGGGGGGCGGTTTGCAACTAATGAAAAACTGTTTTTT. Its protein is CSAKGGRFATNEKLFF.

DNA for the CDR3: TGCAGTGTTCTCTTTAGCGGGGGGCTGTGGGAGCAGTACTTC. Amino acid sequence: CSVLFSGGLWEQYF. The chain links TRBV20-1 to TRBJ2-7; 10 bases align to TRBD2. The CDR3 is made up of 14 amino acids. The J segment lost 7 bases and the V segment lost 7 bases, leaving 13 bases of the junction unmatched. The V gene's germline CDR1 is DFQATT and CDR2 SNEGSKA (reference sequence).

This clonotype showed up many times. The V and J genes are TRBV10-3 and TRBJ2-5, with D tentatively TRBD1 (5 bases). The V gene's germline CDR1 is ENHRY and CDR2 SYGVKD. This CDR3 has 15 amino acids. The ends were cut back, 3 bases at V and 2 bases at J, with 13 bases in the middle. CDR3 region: CAISDSTDNQETQYF. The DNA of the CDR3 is TGTGCCATCAGTGATTCAACGGACAATCAAGAGACCCAGTACTTC.

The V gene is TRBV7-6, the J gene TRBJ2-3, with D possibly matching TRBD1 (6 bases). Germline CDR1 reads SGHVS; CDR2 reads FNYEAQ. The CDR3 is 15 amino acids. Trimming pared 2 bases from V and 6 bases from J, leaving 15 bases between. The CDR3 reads CASSLSNRGMDTQYF. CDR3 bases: TGTGCCAGCAGCTTAAGTAATAGGGGGATGGATACGCAGTATTTT.

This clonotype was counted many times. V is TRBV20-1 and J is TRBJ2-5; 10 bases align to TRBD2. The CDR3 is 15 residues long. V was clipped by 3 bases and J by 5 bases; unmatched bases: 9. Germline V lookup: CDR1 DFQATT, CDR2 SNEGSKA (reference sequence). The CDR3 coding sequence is TGCAGTGCTAGGAAGAGCGGGGGGGCTAGGGAGACCCAGTACTTC. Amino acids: CSARKSGGARETQYF.

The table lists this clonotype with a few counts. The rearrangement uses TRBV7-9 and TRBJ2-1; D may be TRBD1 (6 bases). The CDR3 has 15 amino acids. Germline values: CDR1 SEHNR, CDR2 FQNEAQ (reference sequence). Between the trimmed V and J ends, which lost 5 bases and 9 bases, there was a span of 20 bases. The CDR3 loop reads CASSSPGADMGEQFF. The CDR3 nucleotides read TGTGCCAGCAGCAGTCCAGGGGCCGACATGGGTGAGCAGTTCTTC.

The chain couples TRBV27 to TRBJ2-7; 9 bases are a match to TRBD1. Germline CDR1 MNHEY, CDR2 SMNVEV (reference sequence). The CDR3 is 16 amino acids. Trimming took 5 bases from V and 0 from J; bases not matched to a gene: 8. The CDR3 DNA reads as TGTGCCAGCAGTCCTGTGGGACAGGGAGCCTCCTACGAGCAGTACGTC. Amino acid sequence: CASSPVGQGASYEQYV.

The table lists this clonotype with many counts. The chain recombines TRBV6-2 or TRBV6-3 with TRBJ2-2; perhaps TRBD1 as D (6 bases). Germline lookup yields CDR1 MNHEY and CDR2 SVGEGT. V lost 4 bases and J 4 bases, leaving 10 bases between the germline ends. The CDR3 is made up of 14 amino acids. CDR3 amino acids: CASSLGQTTGELFF. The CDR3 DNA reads TGTGCCAGCAGTTTAGGACAGACCACCGGGGAGCTGTTTTTT.

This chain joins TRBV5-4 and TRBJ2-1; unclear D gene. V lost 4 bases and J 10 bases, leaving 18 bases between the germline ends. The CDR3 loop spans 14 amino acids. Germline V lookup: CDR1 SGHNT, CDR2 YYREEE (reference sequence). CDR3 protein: CASSLPMSPREQFF. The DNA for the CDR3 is TGTGCCAGCAGCCTGCCAATGTCCCCGCGGGAGCAGTTCTTC.

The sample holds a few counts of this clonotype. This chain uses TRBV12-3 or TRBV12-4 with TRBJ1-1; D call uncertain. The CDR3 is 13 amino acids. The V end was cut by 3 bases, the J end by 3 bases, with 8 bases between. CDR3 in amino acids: CASSFRRYTEAFF. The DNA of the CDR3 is TGTGCCAGCAGTTTTCGGCGGTACACTGAAGCTTTCTTT.

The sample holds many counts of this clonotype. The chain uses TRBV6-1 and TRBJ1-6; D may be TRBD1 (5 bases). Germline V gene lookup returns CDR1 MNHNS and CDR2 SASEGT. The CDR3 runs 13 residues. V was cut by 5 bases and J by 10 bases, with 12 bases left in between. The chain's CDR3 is CASSPRVESPLHF. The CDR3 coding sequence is TGTGCCAGCAGTCCCAGGGTGGAGTCACCCCTCCACTTT.

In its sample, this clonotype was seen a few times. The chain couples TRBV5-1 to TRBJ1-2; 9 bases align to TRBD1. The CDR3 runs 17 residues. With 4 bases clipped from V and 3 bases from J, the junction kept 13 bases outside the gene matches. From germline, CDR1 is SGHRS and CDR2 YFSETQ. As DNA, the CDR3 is TGCGCCAGCAGCAGGACAGGGGATACACCCGTATACTATGGCTACACCTTC. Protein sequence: CASSRTGDTPVYYGYTF.

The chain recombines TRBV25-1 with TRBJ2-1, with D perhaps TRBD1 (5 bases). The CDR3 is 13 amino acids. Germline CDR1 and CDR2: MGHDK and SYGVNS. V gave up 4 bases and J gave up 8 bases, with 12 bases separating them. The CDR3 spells CASSAPGLDEQFF. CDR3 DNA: TGTGCCAGCAGTGCGCCAGGGCTCGATGAGCAGTTCTTC.

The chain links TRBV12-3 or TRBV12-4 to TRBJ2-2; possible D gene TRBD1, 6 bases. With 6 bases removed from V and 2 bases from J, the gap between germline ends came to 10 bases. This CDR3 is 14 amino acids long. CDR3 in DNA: TGTGCCAGCAGAGAAGGGACAAACACCGGGGAGCTGTTTTTT. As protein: CASREGTNTGELFF.

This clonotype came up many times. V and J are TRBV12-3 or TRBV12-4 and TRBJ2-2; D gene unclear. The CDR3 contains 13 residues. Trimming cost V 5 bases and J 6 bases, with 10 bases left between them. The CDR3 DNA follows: TGTGCCAGCAGTCCCGTGAGCGCCGGGGAGCTGTTTTTT. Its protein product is CASSPVSAGELFF.